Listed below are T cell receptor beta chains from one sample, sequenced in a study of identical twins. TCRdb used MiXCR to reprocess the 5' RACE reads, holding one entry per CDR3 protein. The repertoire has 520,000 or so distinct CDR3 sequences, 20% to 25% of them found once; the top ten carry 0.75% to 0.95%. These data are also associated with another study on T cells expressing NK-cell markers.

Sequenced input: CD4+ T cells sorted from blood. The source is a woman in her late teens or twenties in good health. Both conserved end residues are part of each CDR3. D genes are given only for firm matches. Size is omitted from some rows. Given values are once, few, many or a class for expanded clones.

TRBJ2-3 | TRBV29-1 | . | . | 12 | CSAVRETDTQYF | TGCAGTGCGGTCAGGGAGACAGATACGCAGTATTTT
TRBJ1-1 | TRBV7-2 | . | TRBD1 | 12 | CASSFGQGQAFF | TGTGCCAGCAGCTTTGGACAGGGTCAAGCTTTCTTT
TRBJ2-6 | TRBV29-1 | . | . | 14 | CSVVEGAGANVLTF | TGCAGCGTTGTAGAGGGTGCTGGGGCCAACGTCCTGACTTTC
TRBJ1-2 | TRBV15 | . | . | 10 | CATNLGCYTF | TGTGCCACTAACCTGGGCTGCTACACCTTC
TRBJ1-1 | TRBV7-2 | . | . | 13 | CASRTDSNTEAFF | TGTGCCAGCAGAACTGACAGTAACACTGAAGCTTTCTTT
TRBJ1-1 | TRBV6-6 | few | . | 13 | CASSYGQSTEAFF | TGTGCCAGCAGTTACGGTCAGTCCACTGAAGCTTTCTTT
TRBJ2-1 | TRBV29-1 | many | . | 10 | CSVDLGEQFF | TGCAGCGTTGACTTAGGGGAGCAGTTCTTC
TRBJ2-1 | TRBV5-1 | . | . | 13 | CASGTRPLGEQFF | TGCGCCAGCGGGACCAGGCCCTTGGGTGAGCAGTTCTTC
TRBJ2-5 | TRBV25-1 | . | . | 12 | CASSVPQGSQYF | TGTGCCAGCAGTGTTCCACAGGGTTCTCAGTACTTC
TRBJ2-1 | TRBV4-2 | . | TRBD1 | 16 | CASSQDPHGTVNEQFF | TGTGCCAGCAGCCAAGATCCCCACGGGACAGTGAATGAGCAGTTCTTC
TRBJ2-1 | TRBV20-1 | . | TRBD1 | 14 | CSASLTGQDNEQFF | TGCAGTGCTAGTCTAACCGGACAGGACAATGAGCAGTTCTTC
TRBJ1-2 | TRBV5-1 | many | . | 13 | CASSRLEPYGYTF | TGCGCCAGCAGCCGATTGGAGCCCTATGGCTACACCTTC
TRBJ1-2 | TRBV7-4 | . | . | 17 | CASNISGGYTIDWGYTF | TGTGCCAGCAACATCTCGGGGGGATATACGATCGATTGGGGCTACACCTTC
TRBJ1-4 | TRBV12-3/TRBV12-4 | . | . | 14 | CASSRGRRGEKLFF | TGTGCCAGCAGCCGGGGACGGAGGGGGGAAAAACTGTTTTTT
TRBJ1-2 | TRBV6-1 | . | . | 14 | CASTQRVGTGGYTF | TGTGCCAGCACCCAGAGAGTGGGTACGGGGGGCTACACCTTC
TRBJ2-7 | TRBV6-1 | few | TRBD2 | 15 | CASTDGASGTYEQYF | TGTGCCAGCACCGACGGGGCTAGCGGTACCTACGAGCAGTACTTC
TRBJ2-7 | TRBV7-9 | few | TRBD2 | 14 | CASTLGGGTYEQYF | TGTGCCAGCACCCTTGGCGGGGGAACCTACGAGCAGTACTTC
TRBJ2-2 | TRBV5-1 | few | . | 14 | CASSLSRETGELFF | TGCGCCAGCAGCCTCAGTAGGGAAACCGGGGAGCTGTTTTTT
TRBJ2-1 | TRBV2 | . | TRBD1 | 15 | CASSPRDRGGNEQFF | TGTGCCAGCAGTCCGCGGGACAGGGGTGGAAATGAGCAGTTCTTC
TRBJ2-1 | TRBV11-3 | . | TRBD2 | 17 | CASSLAVRLAGRGEQFF | TGTGCCAGCAGCCTAGCCGTCCGACTAGCGGGTCGTGGCGAGCAGTTCTTC
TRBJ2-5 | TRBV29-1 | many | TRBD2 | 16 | CSGGLAPGDSRETQYF | TGCAGCGGAGGACTAGCGCCGGGAGACAGTCGAGAGACCCAGTACTTC
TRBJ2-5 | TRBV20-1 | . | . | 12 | CSASRPEETQYF | TGCAGTGCTAGTAGGCCAGAAGAGACCCAGTACTTC
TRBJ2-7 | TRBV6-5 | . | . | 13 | CASSYSRGREQYF | TGTGCCAGCAGTTACTCGAGGGGTCGCGAGCAGTACTTC
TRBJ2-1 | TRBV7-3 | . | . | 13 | CASSSTPFVEQFF | TGTGCCAGCAGCTCAACCCCTTTTGTTGAGCAGTTCTTC
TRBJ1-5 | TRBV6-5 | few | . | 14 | CASSYVKAGQPQHF | TGTGCCAGCAGCTACGTCAAAGCCGGGCAGCCCCAGCATTTT
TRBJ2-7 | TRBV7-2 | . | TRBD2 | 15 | CASSFGTSGSYEQYF | TGTGCCAGCAGCTTTGGAACTAGCGGGTCCTACGAGCAGTACTTC
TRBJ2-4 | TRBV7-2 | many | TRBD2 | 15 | CASSFPTSGTDIQYF | TGTGCCAGCAGCTTCCCCACTAGCGGAACGGACATTCAGTACTTC
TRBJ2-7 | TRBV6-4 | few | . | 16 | CASSDSPRTSNYEQYF | TGTGCCAGCAGTGACTCTCCTAGGACATCTAACTACGAGCAGTACTTC
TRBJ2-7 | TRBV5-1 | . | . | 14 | CASGLQGSSYEQYF | TGCGCCAGCGGCCTCCAGGGATCCTCCTACGAGCAGTACTTC
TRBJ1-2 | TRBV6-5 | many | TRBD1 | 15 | CASSYSGTGGYGYTF | TGTGCCAGCAGTTACTCGGGCACAGGGGGGTATGGCTACACCTTC
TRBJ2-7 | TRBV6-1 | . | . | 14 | CASSRLGAGYEQYF | TGTGCCAGCAGCCGCCTCGGGGCTGGCTACGAGCAGTACTTC
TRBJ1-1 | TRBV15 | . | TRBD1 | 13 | CATSNKQGFEAFF | TGTGCCACCAGCAATAAACAGGGGTTTGAAGCTTTCTTT
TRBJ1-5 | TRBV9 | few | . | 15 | CASSRTDYSNQPQHF | TGTGCCAGCAGCCGGACAGACTATAGCAATCAGCCCCAGCATTTT
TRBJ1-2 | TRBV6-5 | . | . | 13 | CASSYSGNRGYTF | TGTGCCAGCAGTTACTCGGGGAATCGTGGCTACACCTTC
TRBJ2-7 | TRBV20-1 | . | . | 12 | CSARVASYEQYF | TGCAGTGCTAGAGTAGCCTCCTACGAGCAGTACTTC
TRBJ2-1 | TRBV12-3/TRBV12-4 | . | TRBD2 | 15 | CASSPTSGQNNEQFF | TGTGCCAGCAGTCCGACTAGCGGGCAGAACAATGAGCAGTTCTTC
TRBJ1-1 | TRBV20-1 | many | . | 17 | CSARRRPEVSLNTEAFF | TGCAGTGCTAGACGCCGGCCTGAGGTGTCCTTGAACACTGAAGCTTTCTTT
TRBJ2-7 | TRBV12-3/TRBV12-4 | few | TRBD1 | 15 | CASSFGGDRGHEQYF | TGTGCCAGCAGTTTTGGGGGGGACAGGGGGCACGAGCAGTACTTC
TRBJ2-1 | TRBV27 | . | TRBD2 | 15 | CASRPGLAGILGQFF | TGTGCCAGCAGACCGGGACTAGCGGGAATTTTGGGGCAGTTCTTC
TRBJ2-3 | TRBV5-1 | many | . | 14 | CASSGGRATDTQYF | TGCGCCAGCAGCGGTGGGCGGGCTACAGATACGCAGTATTTT
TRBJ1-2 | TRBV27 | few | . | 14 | CASSLTPSNYGYTF | TGTGCCAGCAGTTTAACGCCTAGTAACTATGGCTACACCTTC
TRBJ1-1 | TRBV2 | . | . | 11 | CASSEVVRAPF | TGTGCCAGCAGTGAAGTCGTAAGGGCTCCCTTT
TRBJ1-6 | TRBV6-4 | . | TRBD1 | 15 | CASSEHRQGDTPLHF | TGTGCCAGCAGTGAACACCGACAGGGTGATACACCCCTCCACTTT
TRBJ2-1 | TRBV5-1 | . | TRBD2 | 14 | CASSRSGGAGEQFF | TGCGCCAGCAGCCGGAGCGGGGGGGCCGGTGAGCAGTTCTTC
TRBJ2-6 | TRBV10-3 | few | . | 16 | CAIRTPTGTGANVLTF | TGTGCCATCAGGACGCCTACGGGCACTGGGGCCAACGTCCTGACTTTC
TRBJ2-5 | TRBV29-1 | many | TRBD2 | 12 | CSVLAGQETQYF | TGCAGCGTTCTAGCGGGGCAAGAGACCCAGTACTTC
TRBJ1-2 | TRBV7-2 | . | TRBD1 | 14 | CASSYGQGRYGYTF | TGTGCCAGCAGCTATGGACAGGGTAGATATGGCTACACCTTC
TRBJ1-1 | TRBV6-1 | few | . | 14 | CASRPLGMNTEAFF | TGTGCCAGCAGGCCCTTGGGGATGAACACTGAAGCTTTCTTT